This TCR beta chain stems from a study of cytomegalovirus exposure and HLA in healthy donors. For the study at large: Early on, a data release was issued that held roughly 84 million unique TCRs from HLA-typed donors.

The PCR contained 60 Vbeta and 13 Jbeta primers. Using immunoSEQ multiplex PCR, the repertoire was profiled, and TCRdb retains in-frame clones only, with some absent. The sample yields under 130,000 clones, roughly 71% seen once. Findings and caveats of the study: Over 150 TCR beta chains were listed as cytomegalovirus-associated.

The CDR3 extends over 13 amino acids. Germline lookup yields CDR1 LNHDA and CDR2 SQIVND (reference sequence). Trimming removed 3 bases at V and 3 bases at J, with 6 bases between. The table lists this clone with a few counts. Antigen specificity is unknown. Sequenced material: PBMCs. V and J are TRBV19 and TRBJ1-5; D call uncertain. This clonotype was obtained from a man aged 40-55 years in good health and CMV-seropositive. The CDR3 spells CASSISVNQPQHF. The CDR3 coding sequence is TGTGCCAGTAGTATTTCAGTCAATCAGCCCCAGCATTTT.